Below, 12 T cell receptor beta chains from the same sample are listed, as sequenced in a study of blood T cell repertoires in COVID-19. The assay was immunoSEQ multiplex PCR, and TCRdb's table has in-frame clones only and misses some. The table has about 200,000 clones, roughly 87% seen once; the top ten hold 1.9%. Specimen: peripheral blood. These receptors came from a man in his forties with active or convalescent COVID-19.

The gene calls are TRBV18 and TRBJ1-3; a weak D match, TRBD1 (5 bases). The CDR3 loop spans 14 amino acids. Germline loops: CDR1 KGHSH, CDR2 LQKENI. Trimming took 5 bases from V and 7 from J, leaving 15 bases between them. As DNA, the CDR3 is TGTGCCAGCTCAGCGGACAATGCAGACAACACCATATATTTT. This gives the protein CASSADNADNTIYF.

This clone has just a few counts. The J gene is TRBJ2-3, the V gene TRBV5-1, with 7 bases lining up with TRBD1. The CDR3 contains 15 residues. J was trimmed by 1 base and V by 4 bases; bases with no gene match: 6. Germline V gives CDR1 SGHRS, CDR2 YFSETQ. The CDR3 here is CASSATGWGTDTQYF. The CDR3 DNA sequence: TGCGCCAGCAGCGCGACAGGGTGGGGCACAGATACGCAGTATTTT.

The chain joins TRBV27 to TRBJ2-3, with D perhaps matching TRBD2 (7 bases). Germline CDR1 reads MNHEY; CDR2 reads SMNVEV (reference sequence). Trimming removed 7 bases from V and 0 bases from J, with 11 bases in between. This CDR3 spans 14 amino acids. CDR3 protein: CASIGGPSTDTQYF. The CDR3 DNA reads TGTGCCAGCATCGGGGGGCCTAGCACAGATACGCAGTATTTT.

The V and J genes are TRBV4-1 and TRBJ1-1; 7 bases are a match to TRBD1. The CDR3 runs to 15 residues. The V gene end was trimmed by 0 bases and the J gene end by 6 bases; junction bases not matched to a gene: 7. Germline V gives CDR1 MGHRA, CDR2 YSYEKL. CDR3 nucleotide sequence: TGCGCCAGCAGCCAAGATCCGGGACAGCCCCCTGAAGCTTTCTTT. Protein product: CASSQDPGQPPEAFF.

This clone was recorded only once. In DNA, the CDR3 is TGTGCCAGCCGACCCGACAGGATCTCTGGGGCCAACGTCCTGACTTTC. It translates to CASRPDRISGANVLTF. The rearrangement links TRBV19 to TRBJ2-6; tentatively, D is TRBD1 (6 bases). Per germline, CDR1 LNHDA and CDR2 SQIVND (reference sequence). With 9 bases removed from V and 0 bases from J, the gap between germline ends came to 15 bases. There are 16 residues in the CDR3.

The chain uses TRBV6-5 and TRBJ1-1, with 8 bases matching TRBD1. CDR3 length equals 15 residues. Germline V gene sequence: CDR1 MNHEY, CDR2 SVGAGI. Losses at the gene ends were 2 bases for V and 4 bases for J; bases not matched to a gene: 6. The CDR3 is CASSYRGTGGTEAFF. The CDR3 DNA sequence: TGTGCCAGCAGTTACCGCGGGACAGGTGGCACTGAAGCTTTCTTT.

DNA of the CDR3: TGCAGTGCTAATAGTGATCATGGCTACACCTTC. Translation: CSANSDHGYTF. V and J are TRBV20-1 and TRBJ1-2, with unresolved D. Trimming took 4 bases from V and 6 from J, leaving 9 bases between them. The CDR3 is made up of 11 amino acids. CDR1 is DFQATT, CDR2 SNEGSKA, per germline (reference sequence).

The table lists this clone with a count of one. V is TRBV28 and J is TRBJ1-2; 12 bases are a match to TRBD1. V gave up 6 bases and J gave up 4 bases; unmatched junction bases: 12. The CDR3 runs to 17 residues. Per germline, CDR1 MDHEN and CDR2 SYDVKM. DNA of the CDR3: TGTGCCAGCAGCAACACCGGGACAGGGGGCATGGGCTATGGCTACACCTTC. This encodes CASSNTGTGGMGYGYTF.

The chain employs TRBV7-3 and TRBJ2-1; 8 bases fit TRBD1. The CDR3 spans 14 residues. The V gene end was trimmed by 5 bases and the J gene end by 9 bases; junction bases not matched to a gene: 9. Germline-derived CDR1 and CDR2 are SGHTA and FQGTGA. CDR3 in amino acids: CASSQAAGGSEQFF. The CDR3 region has the DNA TGTGCCAGCAGCCAGGCGGCAGGGGGCTCTGAGCAGTTCTTC.

The J gene is TRBJ2-7, the V gene TRBV27; 7 bases agree with TRBD1. The ends lost 5 bases at V and 4 bases at J; junction bases unmatched: 5. The CDR3 has 13 residues. Germline-derived CDR1 and CDR2 are MNHEY and SMNVEV (reference sequence). This CDR3 reads CASSRDREYEQYF. CDR3 in DNA: TGTGCCAGCAGTCGCGACAGGGAATACGAGCAGTACTTC.

The V call is TRBV29-1, the J call TRBJ1-2; possibly TRBD1 for D (6 bases). The CDR3 consists of 13 residues. Germline lookup yields CDR1 SQVTM and CDR2 ANQGSEA. V dropped 4 bases and J dropped 8 bases, with 17 bases sitting between them. The CDR3 DNA follows: TGCAGCGTTGTACAGGGAAATAGAGGAGGCTACACCTTC. Its translation: CSVVQGNRGGYTF.

The chain joins TRBV4-1 to TRBJ1-1; D is unresolved. The CDR3 is 13 amino acids. The ends were cut back, 4 bases at V and 7 bases at J, with 13 bases in the middle. Germline-derived CDR1 and CDR2 are MGHRA and YSYEKL. In nucleotides, the CDR3 is TGCGCCAGCAGCCTCCCAGGCGATTATGAAGCTTTCTTT. It yields the protein CASSLPGDYEAFF.